These T cell receptor beta chains were read from a single sample in a study of T cells in tumors and immune-related adverse events. The method was immunoSEQ multiplex PCR; TCRdb's version includes in-frame clones alone and lacks a portion of them. The table shows about 11,000 clones, with 85% to 95% occurring only once. The sequencing here drew on lymph node tissue, taken from a patient treated with anti-PD-1 therapy. These receptor sequences come from a female donor with metastatic renal cell carcinoma. The conserved cysteine and the conserved F or W are not part of the CDR3 here. Clone size, where shown, is once, few, many, or a class for clones that have expanded.

>TRBV11-2|TRBJ2-1|NA|12
ASSLAAAYNEQF
>TRBV9|TRBJ1-1|NA|12
ASSVGSMNTEAF
>TRBV2|TRBJ2-5|NA|12
ASSGTENRETQY
>TRBV7-8|TRBJ2-3|NA|13
ASSLDRPGGGTQY
>TRBV18|TRBJ1-1|NA|10
ASSPSDRNAF
>TRBV28|TRBJ1-2|NA|13
ASIGPGTGGYGYT
>TRBV5-8|TRBJ2-7|NA|12
ASSLGGVTYEQY
>TRBV2|TRBJ1-1|NA|12
ASSEETGDVGAF
>TRBV15|TRBJ2-2|once|16
ATSWTGTSGRATGELF
>TRBV11-2|TRBJ2-7|NA|12
ASSLGTASYEQY
>TRBV5-4|TRBJ1-4|NA|16
ASSLGDRGWIANEKLF
>TRBV18|TRBJ1-6|once|13
ASSPITGGDSPLH
>TRBV19|TRBJ1-5|NA|17
ASSIGGQGSLDSRQPQH
>TRBV7-6|TRBJ2-1|NA|12
ASSSRTSGRLQF
>TRBV13|TRBJ2-2|few|13
ASSLEGGPTGELF
>TRBV5-4|TRBJ2-7|NA|11
ASSPGTAYEQY
>TRBV27|TRBJ2-5|NA|12
ASSSPGQDETQY
>TRBV11-2|TRBJ2-5|NA|11
ASSLDSKETQY
>TRBV20-1|TRBJ2-7|NA|9
SARMIYEQY
>TRBV7-8|TRBJ2-3|NA|13
ASSPREGSTDTQY
>TRBV11-2|TRBJ1-1|few|12
ASSKGRLNTEAF
>TRBV19|TRBJ2-6|NA|17
ASSRPLRRGGSGANVLT